The source of this T cell receptor (beta chain) is a study of blood T cell repertoires in COVID-19. Study as a whole: Samples representing acute and convalescent COVID-19 were sourced from the United States, Italy and Spain. Sample material is recorded as cDNA or gDNA derived from T cells, B-cell-depleted T cells, or PBMCs.

Germline lookup yields CDR1 KGHSH and CDR2 LQKENI. Trimming took 5 bases from V and 4 from J; bases not matched to a gene: 7. This CDR3 has 15 amino acids. Original processing notes: Nucleated cell counts were estimated from reference gene primer amplification. The repertoire was sequenced with immunoSEQ multiplex PCR; TCRdb's copy has only in-frame clones and lacks some. For V, J and clone size, that table is used; D and trimming come from the DNA. The table includes roughly 200,000 clones, 70% to 90% detected once. The sequenced sample was peripheral blood. The chain has TRBV18 and TRBJ1-3, with 8 bases aligning to TRBD1. This clonotype was obtained from a woman in her forties or fifties with COVID-19, enrolled during active disease. CDR3 residues: CASSEDRGKGNTIYF. For the CDR3, the DNA is TGTGCCAGCTCAGAAGACAGGGGTAAAGGAAACACCATATATTTT.